This record concerns one T cell receptor beta chain sequence. This sample was included in a study of T cells of healthy individuals. V lost 3 bases to trimming and J lost 4 bases; unmatched junction nucleotides: 2. Germline V gene data show CDR1 as WSHSY and CDR2 as SAAADI. The CDR3 extends over 14 amino acids. Via MiXCR, TCRdb re-called the 5' RACE reads, giving one row per CDR3 protein. The sample holds approximately 100,000 distinct CDR3 sequences; about 16% are singletons and the top ten take 6.2%. The chain employs TRBV10-2 and TRBJ2-7, with 11 bases identical to TRBD2. The source of this sequence is a human donor in good health. For the CDR3, the DNA is TGCGCCAGCAGTGATGGGACTAGCGGATACGAGCAGTACTTC. Residues: CASSDGTSGYEQYF.